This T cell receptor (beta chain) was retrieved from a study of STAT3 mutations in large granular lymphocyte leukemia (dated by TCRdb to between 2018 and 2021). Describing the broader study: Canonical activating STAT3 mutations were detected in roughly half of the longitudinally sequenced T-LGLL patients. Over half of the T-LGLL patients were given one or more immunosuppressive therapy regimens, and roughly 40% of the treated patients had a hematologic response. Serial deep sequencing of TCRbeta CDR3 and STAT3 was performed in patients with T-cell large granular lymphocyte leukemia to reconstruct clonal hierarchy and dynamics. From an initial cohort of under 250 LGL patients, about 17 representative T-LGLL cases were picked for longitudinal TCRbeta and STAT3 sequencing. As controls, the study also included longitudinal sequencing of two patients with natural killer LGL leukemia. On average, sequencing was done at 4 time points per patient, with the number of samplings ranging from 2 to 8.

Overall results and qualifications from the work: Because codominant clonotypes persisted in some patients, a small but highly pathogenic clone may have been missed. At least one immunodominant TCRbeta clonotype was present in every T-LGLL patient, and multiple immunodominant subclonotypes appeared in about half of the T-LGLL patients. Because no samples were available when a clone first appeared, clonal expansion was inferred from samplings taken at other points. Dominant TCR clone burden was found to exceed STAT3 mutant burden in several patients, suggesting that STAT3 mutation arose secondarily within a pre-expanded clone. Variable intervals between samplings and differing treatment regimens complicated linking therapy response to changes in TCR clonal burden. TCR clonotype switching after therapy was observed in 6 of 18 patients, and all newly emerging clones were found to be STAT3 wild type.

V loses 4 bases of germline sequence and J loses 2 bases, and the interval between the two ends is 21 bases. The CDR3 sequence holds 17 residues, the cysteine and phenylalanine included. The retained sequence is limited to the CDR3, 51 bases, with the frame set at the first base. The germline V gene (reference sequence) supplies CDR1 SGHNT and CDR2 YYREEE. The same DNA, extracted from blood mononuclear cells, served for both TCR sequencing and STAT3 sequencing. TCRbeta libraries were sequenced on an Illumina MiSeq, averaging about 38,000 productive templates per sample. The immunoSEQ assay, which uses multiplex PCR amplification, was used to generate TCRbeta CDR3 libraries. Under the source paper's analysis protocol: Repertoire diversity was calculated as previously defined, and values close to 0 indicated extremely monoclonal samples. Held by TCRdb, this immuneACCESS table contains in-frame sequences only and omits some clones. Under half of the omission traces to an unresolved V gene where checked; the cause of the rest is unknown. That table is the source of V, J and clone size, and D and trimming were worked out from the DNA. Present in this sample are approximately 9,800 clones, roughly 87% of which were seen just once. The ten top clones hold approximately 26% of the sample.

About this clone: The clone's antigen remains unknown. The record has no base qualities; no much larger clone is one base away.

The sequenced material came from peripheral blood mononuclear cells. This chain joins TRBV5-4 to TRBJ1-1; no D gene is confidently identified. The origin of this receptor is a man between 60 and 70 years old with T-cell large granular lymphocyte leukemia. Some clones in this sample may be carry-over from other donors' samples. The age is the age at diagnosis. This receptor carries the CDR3 CASSLGAGRVLNTEAFF. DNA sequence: TGTGCCAGCAGCCTGGGTGCGGGAAGGGTCCTAAACACTGAAGCTTTCTTT.